This T cell receptor (beta chain) was sequenced for a study of blood T cell repertoires in COVID-19. Per the original data handling: Quantification of nucleated cells was approximated via reference gene primer amplification. Clones were sequenced by immunoSEQ multiplex PCR, and TCRdb holds only the in-frame ones, with some missing. Clone size and the V and J calls come from that table; the DNA yielded D and trimming. The sample gives about 150,000 clones, approximately 92% of which show up once; more than 14% is in the top ten. This clone was observed once. Trimming at V came to 4 bases and at J to 0 bases, leaving 8 bases not matched to a gene. Germline V gene data show CDR1 as SGHKS and CDR2 as YYEKEE (reference sequence). CDR3 length: 16 residues.

The genes are TRBV5-5 and TRBJ2-7, with TRBD1 matching over 9 bases. The sample consisted of peripheral blood. The sequence was obtained from a woman aged 40 to 50 with acute or convalescent COVID-19. CDR3 bases: TGTGCCAGCAGCACCTCCGGGACAGGGTCCTCCTACGAGCAGTACTTC. Amino acid sequence: CASSTSGTGSSYEQYF.